The rows below give T cell receptor beta chains drawn from one sample of a study of patients and donors after allogeneic stem cell transplantation. From the RT-PCR reads, TCRdb called clonotypes with MiXCR, one entry per CDR3 protein. The profile shows about a million distinct CDR3 sequences, over 15% of them singletons. Sequenced sample: blood, either unsorted or a sorted T cell fraction (not recorded which). The receptors shown here come from a human donor who was either an allogeneic HSCT recipient or a stem cell or donor lymphocyte infusion donor (not recorded which). It is not recorded whose cells these are; they may come from a transplant donor. CDR3s leave out the opening cysteine and the closing phenylalanine or tryptophan. Part of the rows lack a size; the others show once, few, many or a class for expanded clones.

>TRBV27|TRBJ2-6|-
ASRSAGANVLT
>TRBV27|TRBJ2-1|many
ASSQRTSGSPHNEQF
>TRBV29-1|TRBJ2-7|many
SVEFTLDPYEQY
>TRBV12-3/TRBV12-4|TRBJ1-2|-
ASSFGQKAGYT
>TRBV7-2|TRBJ2-6|-
ASSLASTVANVLT
>TRBV4-3|TRBJ2-5|-
ASSPSRPLAEETQY
>TRBV7-3|TRBJ1-2|-
ASSLTPDGYGYT
>TRBV10-3|TRBJ2-3|few
AIASGGAEDTQY
>TRBV24-1|TRBJ2-1|few
ATCEAGGGPGEQF
>TRBV24-1|TRBJ2-2|-
ATSSSGENTGELF
>TRBV5-1|TRBJ2-7|many
ASRFRTDEQY
>TRBV29-1|TRBJ1-2|-
SVERGTGTYGYT
>TRBV5-1|TRBJ1-1|few
ASSLAGGTSEAF
>TRBV12-3/TRBV12-4|TRBJ1-5|many
ASSLSSNQPQH
>TRBV7-2|TRBJ1-4|few
ASSLGGKGAEGEKLF
>TRBV18|TRBJ1-5|once
ASSPSGPGQGGNQPQH
>TRBV9|TRBJ2-5|few
ASSPQGGGGETQY
>TRBV12-3/TRBV12-4|TRBJ2-7|many
ASSSERGVFYEQY
>TRBV12-3/TRBV12-4|TRBJ1-1|few
ASSLFGVGNTEAF
>TRBV27|TRBJ1-2|-
ASSSKGYGYT
>TRBV20-1|TRBJ1-1|few
SVPRGDEAF
>TRBV20-1|TRBJ1-1|-
SARSRRTQGAAF
>TRBV7-3|TRBJ1-3|-
ASSLIGRPRGNTIY
>TRBV5-4|TRBJ2-5|-
ASRKRGETQY
>TRBV7-9|TRBJ2-3|once
ASSQGGAGFTDTQY
>TRBV6-2/TRBV6-3|TRBJ2-5|-
ASSHAGTQY
>TRBV6-2/TRBV6-3|TRBJ2-1|-
ASSPGYEQF
>TRBV7-2|TRBJ2-1|few
ASSLIGGHNEQF
>TRBV20-1|TRBJ1-4|few
SARQSATNEKLF
>TRBV15|TRBJ1-4|few
ATSRARGRDEKLF
>TRBV12-3/TRBV12-4|TRBJ2-7|-
ASTKGGHEQY
>TRBV4-1|TRBJ2-7|many
ASTRQGDLGEQY
>TRBV5-6|TRBJ1-2|many
ASSQYGQRPYGYT
>TRBV10-3|TRBJ2-7|few
AISESIRVGQY
>TRBV25-1|TRBJ1-2|-
ASSTFSGYGYT
>TRBV19|TRBJ1-5|-
ASSGGQGLDQPQH
>TRBV25-1|TRBJ1-1|many
ASSTQGLNTEAF
>TRBV29-1|TRBJ1-1|-
SVDADPDTEAF
>TRBV6-1|TRBJ2-1|few
AIRGENEQF
>TRBV2|TRBJ2-1|many
ASSETGLASNEQF
>TRBV14|TRBJ1-1|-
ASSQNRVAEAF
>TRBV3-1|TRBJ2-5|-
ARGLETQY
>TRBV7-9|TRBJ2-5|few
ASSLSRDYQETQY
>TRBV6-2/TRBV6-3|TRBJ2-5|-
ASSTTDYPSY